A single sample is the source of the 29 T cell receptor beta chains below, sequenced in a study of long-term antiretroviral therapy in people with HIV. The assay used was immunoSEQ (version v3.0), run at survey level. Sequenced by immunoSEQ multiplex PCR; TCRdb stores in-frame clones only, minus some. The table records 32,000 or so clones, just under 90% of them present only once. The material was unsorted PBMCs, obtained 3.2 years before starting antiretroviral therapy. These TCRs come from a man aged 45-65 years with HIV.

The rearrangement links TRBV18 to TRBJ1-2; 11 bases map to TRBD1. The CDR3 sequence is 15 residues long. Per germline, CDR1 KGHSH and CDR2 LQKENI. With 6 bases clipped from V and 3 bases from J, the junction kept 6 bases outside the gene matches. CDR3 residues: CASSPGQGAYYGYTF. The DNA for the CDR3 is TGTGCCAGCTCGCCCGGACAGGGGGCGTACTATGGCTACACCTTC. Full variable domain (outside the CDR3, taken from reference TRBV18 and TRBJ1-2): NAGVMQNPRHLVRRRGQEARLRCSPMKGHSHVYWYRQLPEEGLKFMVYLQKENIIDESGMPKERFSAEFPKEGPSILRIQQVVRGDSAAYFCASSPGQGAYYGYTFGSGTRLTVV.

The chain is built from TRBV5-5 and TRBJ1-2; 7 bases match TRBD1. CDR1 is SGHKS and CDR2 is YYEKEE in the germline V gene (reference sequence). This CDR3 is 16 amino acids long. The ends lost 0 bases at V and 5 bases at J; junction bases unmatched: 10. Here the CDR3 DNA reads TGTGCCAGCAGCTTGGCCACGGGACAGCGGGGTTATGGCTACACCTTC. Translation: CASSLATGQRGYGYTF.

The CDR3 is CASSRDRAGANVLTF. Here the CDR3 DNA reads TGTGCCAGCAGTCGGGACAGGGCTGGGGCCAACGTCCTGACTTTC. The rearrangement uses TRBV2 and TRBJ2-6; 9 bases fit TRBD1. V shed 5 bases and J 2 bases; nucleotides not matched to a gene: 1. The length of the CDR3 is 15 residues. Germline loops: CDR1 SNHLY, CDR2 FYNNEI.

The chain couples TRBV11-2 to TRBJ1-1; unclear D gene. The CDR3 contains 14 residues. Trimming stripped 2 bases from V and 4 bases from J, with 11 bases between. Germline loops: CDR1 SGHAT, CDR2 FQNNGV. CDR3 sequence: CASSLTVFGTEAFF. The CDR3 DNA follows: TGTGCCAGCAGCTTAACGGTTTTTGGCACTGAAGCTTTCTTT.

The CDR3 DNA reads as TGTGCCAGCAGCGGTGACGGGAGACTCCCTGGTACCCGCACAGATACGCAGTATTTT. It encodes CASSGDGRLPGTRTDTQYF. The genes are TRBV9 and TRBJ2-3, with D perhaps matching TRBD2 (6 bases). CDR1 SGDLS and CDR2 YYNGEE come from the germline V gene. Trimming left V 3 bases short and J 1 base short, with 24 bases between. The CDR3 totals 19 residues.

The rearrangement links TRBV5-1 to TRBJ2-5; TRBD1 might be the D (7 bases). This CDR3 is built from 15 residues. Germline V CDR1 and CDR2: SGHRS, YFSETQ. V shed 4 bases and J shed 5 bases, with 18 bases lying between them. The CDR3, as DNA: TGCGCCAGCAGCACCGGGGACAGTGGAGGGGAGACCCAGTACTTC. This translates into CASSTGDSGGETQYF.

The genes are TRBV19 and TRBJ1-2; TRBD1 matches 7 bases. The CDR3 has 15 residues. V lost 5 bases, J lost 4 bases, and 10 bases stayed unmatched. The germline V gene encodes CDR1 LNHDA and CDR2 SQIVND (reference sequence). The DNA of the CDR3 is TGTGCCAGTAGTCCCCAGACAGGGCTGCTCTATGGCTACACCTTC. This gives the protein CASSPQTGLLYGYTF. The entire variable domain, with the rest obtained from reference TRBV19 and TRBJ1-2, is as follows: DGGITQSPKYLFRKEGQNVTLSCEQNLNHDAMYWYRQDPGQGLRLIYYSQIVNDFQKGDIAEGYSVSREKKESFPLTVTSAQKNPTAFYLCASSPQTGLLYGYTFGSGTRLTVV.

The V and J genes are TRBV5-1 and TRBJ2-1, with 13 positions matching TRBD2. After removal of 6 bases from V and 5 bases from J, the junction contained 2 bases not matched to a gene. The germline gives CDR1 SGHRS, CDR2 YFSETQ. The CDR3 has 14 residues. The CDR3 is CASKGTSGNNEQFF. CDR3 in DNA: TGCGCCAGCAAGGGGACTAGCGGGAACAATGAGCAGTTCTTC.

The chain has TRBV4-1 and TRBJ2-3; 12 bases map to TRBD2. CDR1 is MGHRA, CDR2 YSYEKL, per germline. CDR3 length equals 22 residues. The J segment lost 2 bases and the V segment lost 0 bases, leaving 18 bases of the junction unmatched. CDR3 nucleotide sequence: TGCGCCAGCAGCCAAGAGTCGGGACTAGCGGGTACCCCCCCCCTCCTCACAGATACGCAGTATTTT. This translates into CASSQESGLAGTPPLLTDTQYF.

The V and J genes are TRBV5-1 and TRBJ2-3, with 13 bases fitting TRBD2. The CDR3 spans 17 residues. V gave up 2 bases and J gave up 4 bases; unmatched junction bases: 7. Germline-derived CDR1 and CDR2 are SGHRS and YFSETQ. CDR3 in DNA: TGCGCCAGCAGCTTCACGTCCGGACTAGCGGGGGCAGATACGCAGTATTTT. This codes for CASSFTSGLAGADTQYF.

This clone was seen only a few times. The chain joins TRBV19 to TRBJ1-5; no clear D. The CDR3 is 12 residues long. V dropped 5 bases and J dropped 6 bases, with 8 bases sitting between them. The V gene's germline CDR1 is LNHDA and CDR2 SQIVND (reference sequence). The CDR3 spells CASSLVSQPQHF. The CDR3 region has the DNA TGTGCCAGTAGTCTCGTTAGTCAGCCCCAGCATTTT.

This chain connects TRBV7-3 to TRBJ2-7; the D gene is possibly TRBD2 (5 bases). There are 13 residues in the CDR3. The V end lost 4 bases, the J end lost 7 bases, and 14 bases lay between the germline ends. The germline V gene has CDR1 SGHTA and CDR2 FQGTGA. The CDR3 DNA reads TGTGCCAGCAGCTCTACGGACTCCGTTGAGCAGTACTTC. This sequence encodes CASSSTDSVEQYF.

The chain combines TRBV6-1 with TRBJ1-1; D is possibly TRBD1 (5 bases). Trimming shortened V by 1 base and J by 3 bases, and 12 bases separated the two germline ends. The CDR3 spans 15 residues. CDR1 is MNHNS, CDR2 SASEGT, per germline. The CDR3: CASSEGGNWDTEAFF. CDR3 DNA: TGTGCCAGCAGTGAAGGGGGCAACTGGGACACTGAAGCTTTCTTT.

This sequence joins TRBV23-1 and TRBJ1-1; the D gene is possibly TRBD1 (6 bases). TRBV23-1 qualifies as an ORF whose function is uncertain. V dropped 5 bases and J dropped 5 bases, with 21 bases sitting between them. This CDR3 is built from 16 residues. The CDR3 DNA follows: TGCGCCAGCAGTGAGCGGGACACCCCTTTTCGAACTGAAGCTTTCTTT. Protein sequence: CASSERDTPFRTEAFF.

This rearrangement joins TRBV10-3 to TRBJ1-3; TRBD1 matches at 10 bases. This CDR3 is built from 16 residues. Trimming removed 3 bases from V and 2 bases from J; junction bases left unmatched: 4. Germline CDR1 is ENHRY and CDR2 is SYGVKD. In nucleotides, the CDR3 is TGTGCCATCAGTGAACGGACAGGGGGAGCTGGAAACACCATATATTTT. This codes for CAISERTGGAGNTIYF.

V and J are TRBV6-5 and TRBJ2-7, with a possible D match to TRBD2 (7 bases). Germline lookup yields CDR1 MNHEY and CDR2 SVGAGI. This CDR3 is 14 amino acids long. V was clipped by 5 bases and J by 4 bases, with 15 bases between them. DNA for the CDR3: TGTGCCAGCAGTCGCCTCGAGGGGGGGTACGAGCAGTACTTC. Protein product: CASSRLEGGYEQYF.

The V and J genes are TRBV5-1 and TRBJ2-1; D possibly corresponds to TRBD1 (5 bases). V was cut by 1 base and J by 5 bases, with 13 bases left in between. Germline V CDR1 and CDR2: SGHRS, YFSETQ. The CDR3 is made up of 15 amino acids. The DNA for the CDR3 is TGCGCCAGCAGCTTGCATTTAGGGGCAGACAATGAGCAGTTCTTC. Its protein product is CASSLHLGADNEQFF.

The V gene is TRBV13, the J gene TRBJ1-2, with 8 bases aligning to TRBD1. The germline gives CDR1 PRHDT, CDR2 FYEKMQ (reference sequence). The CDR3 spans 14 residues. V was pared by 7 bases and J by 0 bases, with 4 bases of the junction left unmatched. The DNA for the CDR3 is TGTGCCAGCACCGGACAGGGAGCTAACTATGGCTACACCTTC. Protein: CASTGQGANYGYTF.

The rearrangement links TRBV5-1 to TRBJ2-2; D possibly corresponds to TRBD1 (5 bases). The CDR3 covers 18 residues. V lost 2 bases and J 2 bases, leaving 19 bases between the germline ends. The germline V gene has CDR1 SGHRS and CDR2 YFSETQ. In DNA form, the CDR3 reads TGCGCCAGCAGCTTATTTCTGGTGACAGCGAAAAACACCGGGGAGCTGTTTTTT. Protein: CASSLFLVTAKNTGELFF.

V gene TRBV5-4 combines with J gene TRBJ2-1; 12 bases align to TRBD2. The V and J ends lost 7 bases and 4 bases, in that order; junction bases with no gene match: 0. The CDR3 has 13 residues. Germline CDR1 reads SGHNT; CDR2 reads YYREEE (reference sequence). In DNA, the CDR3 is TGTGCCAGCGGGACTAGCGGGTACAATGAGCAGTTCTTC. Protein product: CASGTSGYNEQFF.

This sequence joins TRBV5-1 and TRBJ1-4; D is unclear. This CDR3 has 15 amino acids. V lost 0 bases and J lost 3, with 9 bases in between. In germline, CDR1 is SGHRS, CDR2 YFSETQ. Here the CDR3 reads CASSLDGQANEKLFF. CDR3 sequence (DNA): TGCGCCAGCAGCTTGGACGGGCAGGCTAATGAAAAACTGTTTTTT. Together with reference TRBV5-1 and TRBJ1-4, the CDR3 gives the full variable domain: KAGVTQTPRYLIKTRGQQVTLSCSPISGHRSVSWYQQTPGQGLQFLFEYFSETQRNKGNFPGRFSGRQFSNSRSEMNVSTLELGDSALYLCASSLDGQANEKLFFGSGTQLSVL.

This clone was detected only once. The J gene is TRBJ2-1, the V gene TRBV10-3; D is uncertain. The germline CDR1 and CDR2 sequences are ENHRY and SYGVKD. The CDR3 has 14 amino acids. V gave up 0 bases and J gave up 4 bases, with 7 bases separating them. The CDR3 loop reads CAISESSVYNEQFF. Here the CDR3 DNA reads TGTGCCATCAGTGAGTCGAGCGTTTACAATGAGCAGTTCTTC.

The genes are TRBV7-9 and TRBJ2-4; D perhaps matches TRBD1 (6 bases). The V and J ends lost 5 bases and 0 bases respectively, with 17 bases between them. CDR1 and CDR2 from the germline V gene are SEHNR and FQNEAQ (reference sequence). The CDR3 is 17 residues long. The CDR3 protein is CASSLRAQGRAKNIQYF. CDR3 nucleotide sequence: TGTGCCAGCAGCCTCCGGGCCCAGGGGAGAGCCAAAAACATTCAGTACTTC.

This clone appeared once. CDR3 nucleotide sequence: TGTGCCAGCAGCCTAGGTGGCGGGGTAGCAGAGCAGTACTTC. Translated: CASSLGGGVAEQYF. This chain uses TRBV7-9 with TRBJ2-7; D might be TRBD2 (6 bases). Germline V gene sequence: CDR1 SEHNR, CDR2 FQNEAQ (reference sequence). Deletions cut 5 bases from V and 7 bases from J, with 18 bases between. This CDR3 has 14 residues.

The rearrangement uses TRBV5-4 and TRBJ2-7, with D perhaps being TRBD1 or TRBD2 (5 bases each). Trimming removed 0 bases at V and 0 bases at J, with 13 bases between. Germline lookup yields CDR1 SGHNT and CDR2 YYREEE (reference sequence). This CDR3 is 16 amino acids long. The DNA of the CDR3 is TGTGCCAGCAGCTTGGCAGGGACCACCTTCTCCTACGAGCAGTACTTC. Encoded protein: CASSLAGTTFSYEQYF. Drawing the rest from reference TRBV5-4 and TRBJ2-7, the complete variable domain is ETGVTQSPTHLIKTRGQQVTLRCSSQSGHNTVSWYQQALGQGPQFIFQYYREEENGRGNFPPRFSGLQFPNYSSELNVNALELDDSALYLCASSLAGTTFSYEQYFGPGTRLTVT.

This chain joins TRBV7-8 and TRBJ2-7, with D possibly being TRBD2 (5 bases). The germline V and J ends were trimmed by 5 bases and 3 bases, with 20 bases remaining between them. Per the germline V gene, CDR1 is SGHVS and CDR2 is FQNEAQ. The CDR3 has 16 amino acids. The CDR3 protein is CASSARRTAGSYEQYF. For the CDR3, the DNA is TGTGCCAGCAGCGCTCGCAGGACCGCTGGGAGCTACGAGCAGTACTTC.

This rearrangement joins TRBV5-1 to TRBJ2-1; 9 bases are shared with TRBD2. This CDR3 spans 15 amino acids. Per the germline V gene, CDR1 is SGHRS and CDR2 is YFSETQ. V was pared by 4 bases and J by 10 bases, with 12 bases of the junction left unmatched. The CDR3 DNA reads as TGCGCCAGCAGCCCTGGACTAGCGACACCCGGGGAGCAGTTCTTC. It codes for CASSPGLATPGEQFF.

This clone was seen a handful of times. The chain carries TRBV5-4 and TRBJ2-7; D may be TRBD2 (5 bases). Trimming took 5 bases from V and 2 from J, leaving 11 bases between them. CDR1 is SGHNT and CDR2 is YYREEE in the germline V gene (reference sequence). The CDR3 covers 13 residues. The CDR3 sequence is CASSIGVPYEQYF. The CDR3 DNA follows: TGTGCCAGCAGTATCGGGGTCCCCTACGAGCAGTACTTC.

This clone was observed a few times. The CDR3 protein is CASSIRLGAEAFF. The DNA for the CDR3 is TGTGCCAGTAGTATACGTTTAGGGGCTGAAGCTTTCTTT. The rearrangement uses TRBV19 and TRBJ1-1; weak D call: TRBD1 (5 bases). V lost 2 bases, J lost 6 bases, and 10 bases lay in between. CDR1 and CDR2 (germline): LNHDA, SQIVND (reference sequence). The CDR3 is 13 amino acids.